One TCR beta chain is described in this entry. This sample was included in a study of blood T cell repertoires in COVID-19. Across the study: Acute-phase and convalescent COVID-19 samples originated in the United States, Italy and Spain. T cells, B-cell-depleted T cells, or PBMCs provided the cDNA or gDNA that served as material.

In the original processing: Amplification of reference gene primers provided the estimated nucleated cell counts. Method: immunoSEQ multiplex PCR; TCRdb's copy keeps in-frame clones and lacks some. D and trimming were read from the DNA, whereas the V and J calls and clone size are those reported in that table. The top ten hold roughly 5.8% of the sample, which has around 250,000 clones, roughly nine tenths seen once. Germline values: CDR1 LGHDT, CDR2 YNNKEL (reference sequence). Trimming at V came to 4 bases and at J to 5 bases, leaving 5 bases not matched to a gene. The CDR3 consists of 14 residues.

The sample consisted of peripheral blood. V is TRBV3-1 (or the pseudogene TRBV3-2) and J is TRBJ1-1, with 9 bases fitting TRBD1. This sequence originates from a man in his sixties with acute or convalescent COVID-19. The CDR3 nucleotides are TGTGCCAGCAGCCTAACAGGGGGCAGGACTGAAGCTTTCTTT. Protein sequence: CASSLTGGRTEAFF.